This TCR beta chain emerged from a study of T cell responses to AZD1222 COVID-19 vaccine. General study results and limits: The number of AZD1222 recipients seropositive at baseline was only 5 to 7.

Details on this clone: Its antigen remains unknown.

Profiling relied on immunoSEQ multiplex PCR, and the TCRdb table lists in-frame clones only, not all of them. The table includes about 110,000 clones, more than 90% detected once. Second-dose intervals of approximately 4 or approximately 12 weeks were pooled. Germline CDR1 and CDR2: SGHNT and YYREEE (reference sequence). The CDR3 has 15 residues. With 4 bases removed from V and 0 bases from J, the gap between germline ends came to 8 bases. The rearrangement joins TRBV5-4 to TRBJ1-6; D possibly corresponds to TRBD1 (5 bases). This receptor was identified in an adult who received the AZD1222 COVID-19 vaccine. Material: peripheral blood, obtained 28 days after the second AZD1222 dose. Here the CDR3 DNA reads TGTGCCAGCAGCCCCGACAGCTCCTATAATTCACCCCTCCACTTT. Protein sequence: CASSPDSSYNSPLHF. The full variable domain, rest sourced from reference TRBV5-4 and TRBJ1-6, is ETGVTQSPTHLIKTRGQQVTLRCSSQSGHNTVSWYQQALGQGPQFIFQYYREEENGRGNFPPRFSGLQFPNYSSELNVNALELDDSALYLCASSPDSSYNSPLHFGNGTRLTVT.